The present T cell receptor (beta chain) was sequenced within a study of PD-L1 blockade in urothelial cancer. Across the study: Samples came from 3 weeks, at the second dose, and 6 weeks into treatment. Study findings and constraints: Durable benefit was linked to greater 3-week expansion of tumor-associated blood clones.

Time point described: peripheral blood 6 weeks after treatment start. Per patient, between 1 and 8 samples were collected at pretreatment and on-treatment time points. Notes on this clone: Its target is not known.

Method: immunoSEQ multiplex PCR; TCRdb's copy keeps in-frame clones and lacks some. Seen here are 20,000 to 25,000 clones, about 90% observed once, and the top ten hold around 10%. Losses at the gene ends were 5 bases for V and 3 bases for J; bases not matched to a gene: 6. CDR3 length: 16 residues. Germline V gene lookup returns CDR1 MDHEN and CDR2 SYDVKM. The sample in question was PBMCs, obtained around atezolizumab (anti-PD-L1) treatment. The chain carries TRBV28 and TRBJ2-5, with 13 bases aligning to TRBD2. The sequence was obtained from an older woman with urothelial cancer. In DNA form, the CDR3 reads TGTGCCAGCAGTCCCCGAGGACTAGCGGGAGAAGAGACCCAGTACTTC. This sequence encodes CASSPRGLAGEETQYF.